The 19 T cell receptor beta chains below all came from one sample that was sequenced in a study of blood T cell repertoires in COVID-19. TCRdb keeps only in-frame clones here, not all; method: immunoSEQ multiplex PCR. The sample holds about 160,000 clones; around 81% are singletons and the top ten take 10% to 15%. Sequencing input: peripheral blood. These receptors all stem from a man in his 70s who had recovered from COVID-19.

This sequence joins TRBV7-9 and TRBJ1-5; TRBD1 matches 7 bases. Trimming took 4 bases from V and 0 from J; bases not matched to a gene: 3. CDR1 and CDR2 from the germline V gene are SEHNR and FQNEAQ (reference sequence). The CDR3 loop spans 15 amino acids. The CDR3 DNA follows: TGTGCCAGCAGCTCGACAGGGAATAGCAATCAGCCCCAGCATTTT. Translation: CASSSTGNSNQPQHF.

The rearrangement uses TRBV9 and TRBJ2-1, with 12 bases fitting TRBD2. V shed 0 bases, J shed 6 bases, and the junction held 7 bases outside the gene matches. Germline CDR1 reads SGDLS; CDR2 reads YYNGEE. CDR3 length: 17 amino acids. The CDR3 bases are TGTGCCAGCAGCGTAGGGACTAGCGGGACCTCTCTCAATGAGCAGTTCTTC. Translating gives CASSVGTSGTSLNEQFF.

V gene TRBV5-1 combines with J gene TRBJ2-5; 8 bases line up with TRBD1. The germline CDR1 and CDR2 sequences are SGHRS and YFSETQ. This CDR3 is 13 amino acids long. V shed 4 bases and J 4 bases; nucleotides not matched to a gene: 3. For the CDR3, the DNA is TGCGCCAGCAGCCCGACAGGGGCAGAGACCCAGTACTTC. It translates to CASSPTGAETQYF.

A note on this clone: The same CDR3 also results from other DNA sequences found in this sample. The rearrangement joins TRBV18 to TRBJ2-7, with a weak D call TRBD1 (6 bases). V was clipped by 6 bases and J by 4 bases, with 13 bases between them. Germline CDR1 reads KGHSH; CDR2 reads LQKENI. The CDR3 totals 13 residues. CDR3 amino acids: CASSPGTSYEQYF. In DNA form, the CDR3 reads TGTGCCAGCTCGCCCGGGACATCATACGAGCAGTACTTC.

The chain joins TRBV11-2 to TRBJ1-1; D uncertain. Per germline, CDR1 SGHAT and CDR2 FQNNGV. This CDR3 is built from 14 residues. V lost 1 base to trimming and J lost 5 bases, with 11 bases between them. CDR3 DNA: TGTGCCAGCAGCTTAGTTGGATCGAGGACTGAAGCTTTCTTT. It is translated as CASSLVGSRTEAFF.

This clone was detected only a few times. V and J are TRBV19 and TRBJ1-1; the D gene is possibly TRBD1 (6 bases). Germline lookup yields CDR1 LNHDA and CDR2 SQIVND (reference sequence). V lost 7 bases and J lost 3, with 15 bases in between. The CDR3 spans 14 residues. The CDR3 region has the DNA TGTGCCAGTACCAAAGACAGGCGTTACACTGAAGCTTTCTTT. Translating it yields CASTKDRRYTEAFF.

CDR3 nucleotides: TGTGCCAGCAGCCCCTCCCGGGTGCACCACGAGCAGTACTTC. It translates to CASSPSRVHHEQYF. The rearrangement joins TRBV3-1 (or the pseudogene TRBV3-2) to TRBJ2-7; D gene unclear. The ends were cut back, 4 bases at V and 5 bases at J, with 15 bases in the middle. In germline, CDR1 is LGHDT, CDR2 YNNKEL (reference sequence). The CDR3 covers 14 residues.

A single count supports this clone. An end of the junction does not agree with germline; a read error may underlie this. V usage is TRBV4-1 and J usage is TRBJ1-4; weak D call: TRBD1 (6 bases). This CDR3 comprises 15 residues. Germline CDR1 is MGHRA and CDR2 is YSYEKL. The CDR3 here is CASSQRDTTNEKLFF. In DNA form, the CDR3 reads TGCGCCAGCAGCCAACGGGACACAACGAATGAAAAACTGTTTTTT.

The CDR3 loop is CASSAGLTYSPLHF. In nucleotides, the CDR3 is TGTGCCAGCAGCGCGGGACTTACTTATTCACCCCTCCACTTT. The chain combines TRBV28 with TRBJ1-6; D might be TRBD1 (5 bases). The CDR3 loop spans 14 amino acids. Germline CDR1 and CDR2: MDHEN and SYDVKM. With 6 bases removed from V and 8 bases from J, the gap between germline ends came to 14 bases.

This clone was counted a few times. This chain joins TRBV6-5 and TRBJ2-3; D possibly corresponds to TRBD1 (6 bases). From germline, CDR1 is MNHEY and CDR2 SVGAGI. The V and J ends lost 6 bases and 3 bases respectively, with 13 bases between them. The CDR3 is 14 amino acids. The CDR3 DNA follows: TGTGCCAGCAGGACAGGACAGTTTACAGATACGCAGTATTTT. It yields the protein CASRTGQFTDTQYF.

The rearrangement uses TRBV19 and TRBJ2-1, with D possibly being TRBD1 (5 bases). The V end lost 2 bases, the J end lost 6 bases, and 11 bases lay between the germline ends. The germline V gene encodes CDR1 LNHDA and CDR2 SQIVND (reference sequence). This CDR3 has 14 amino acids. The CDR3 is CASSIQGASNEQFF. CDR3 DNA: TGTGCCAGTAGTATACAAGGGGCCTCCAATGAGCAGTTCTTC. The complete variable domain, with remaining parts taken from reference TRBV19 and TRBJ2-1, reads DGGITQSPKYLFRKEGQNVTLSCEQNLNHDAMYWYRQDPGQGLRLIYYSQIVNDFQKGDIAEGYSVSREKKESFPLTVTSAQKNPTAFYLCASSIQGASNEQFFGPGTRLTVL.

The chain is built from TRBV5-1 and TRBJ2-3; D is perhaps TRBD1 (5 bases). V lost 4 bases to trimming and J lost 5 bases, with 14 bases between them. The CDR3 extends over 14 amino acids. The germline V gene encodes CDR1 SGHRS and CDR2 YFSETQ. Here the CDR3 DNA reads TGCGCCAGCAGCCCATCGTCCACAGGAGATACGCAGTATTTT. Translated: CASSPSSTGDTQYF.

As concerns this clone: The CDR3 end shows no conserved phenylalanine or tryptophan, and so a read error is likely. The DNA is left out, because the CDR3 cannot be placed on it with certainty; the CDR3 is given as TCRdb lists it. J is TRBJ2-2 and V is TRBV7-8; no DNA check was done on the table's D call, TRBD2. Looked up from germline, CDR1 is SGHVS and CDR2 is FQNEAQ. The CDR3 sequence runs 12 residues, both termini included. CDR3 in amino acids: CASSLGLAGWQV.

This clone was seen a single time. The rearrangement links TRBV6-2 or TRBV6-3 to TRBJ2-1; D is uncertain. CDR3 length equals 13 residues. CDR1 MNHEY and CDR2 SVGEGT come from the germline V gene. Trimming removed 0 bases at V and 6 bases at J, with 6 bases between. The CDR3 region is CASSYSPVNEQFF. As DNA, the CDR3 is TGTGCCAGCAGTTACTCTCCGGTCAATGAGCAGTTCTTC.

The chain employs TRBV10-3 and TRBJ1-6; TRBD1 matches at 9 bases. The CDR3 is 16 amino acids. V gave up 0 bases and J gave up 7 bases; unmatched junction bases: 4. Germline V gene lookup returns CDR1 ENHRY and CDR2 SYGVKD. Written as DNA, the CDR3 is TGTGCCATCAGTGAGTCAGGGGGGACAGGGAATTCACCCCTCCACTTT. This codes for CAISESGGTGNSPLHF.

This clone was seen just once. DNA of the CDR3: TGCAGCGTTGAGGGCAGCCTGAACACTGAAGCTTTCTTT. It is translated as CSVEGSLNTEAFF. The gene calls are TRBV29-1 and TRBJ1-1, with D hard to call. The V gene lost 3 bases and the J gene lost 0 bases, with 8 bases spanning the gap. CDR3 length: 13 amino acids. Germline V gene lookup returns CDR1 SQVTM and CDR2 ANQGSEA.

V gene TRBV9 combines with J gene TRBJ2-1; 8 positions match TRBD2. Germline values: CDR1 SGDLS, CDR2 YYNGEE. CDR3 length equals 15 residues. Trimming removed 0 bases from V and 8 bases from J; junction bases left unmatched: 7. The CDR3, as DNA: TGTGCCAGCAGCGTAGTCGGGAGGGCCGGGGATGAGCAGTTCTTC. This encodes CASSVVGRAGDEQFF.

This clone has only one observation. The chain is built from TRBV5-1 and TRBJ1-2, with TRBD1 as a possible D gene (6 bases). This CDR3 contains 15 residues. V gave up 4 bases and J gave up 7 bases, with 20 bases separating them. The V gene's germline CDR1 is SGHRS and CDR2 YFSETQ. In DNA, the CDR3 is TGCGCCAGCAGCCCACTGGTGGGGGCAGAGGTTGGCTACACCTTC. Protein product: CASSPLVGAEVGYTF.

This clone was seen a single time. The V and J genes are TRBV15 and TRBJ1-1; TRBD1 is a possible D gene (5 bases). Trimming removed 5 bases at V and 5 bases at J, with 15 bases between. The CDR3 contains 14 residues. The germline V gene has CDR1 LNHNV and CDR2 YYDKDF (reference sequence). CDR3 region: CATSSTQGGTEAFF. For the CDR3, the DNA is TGTGCCACCAGCTCCACTCAGGGTGGGACTGAAGCTTTCTTT.